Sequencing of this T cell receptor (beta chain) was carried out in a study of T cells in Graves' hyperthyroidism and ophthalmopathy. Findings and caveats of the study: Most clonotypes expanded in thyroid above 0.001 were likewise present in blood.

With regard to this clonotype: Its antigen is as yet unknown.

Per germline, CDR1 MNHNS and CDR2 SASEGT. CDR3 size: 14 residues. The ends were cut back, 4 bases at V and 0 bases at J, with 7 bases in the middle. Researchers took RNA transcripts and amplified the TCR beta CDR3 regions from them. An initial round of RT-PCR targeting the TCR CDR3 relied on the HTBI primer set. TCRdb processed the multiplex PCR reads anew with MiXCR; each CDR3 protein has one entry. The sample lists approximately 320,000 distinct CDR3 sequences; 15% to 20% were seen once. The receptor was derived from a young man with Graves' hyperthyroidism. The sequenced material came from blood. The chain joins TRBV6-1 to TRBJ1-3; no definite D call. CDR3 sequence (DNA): TGTGCCAGCAGTGGGGTCGGCTCTGGAAACACCATATATTTT. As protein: CASSGVGSGNTIYF.